A single T cell receptor (beta chain) is shown here with its context. The sample comes from a study of OX40 agonist ivuxolimab in advanced cancers. Turning to the study itself: With a range of roughly 20 to 80, age averaged approximately 60 years, and 70% to 85% were male.

The protocol was immunoSEQ multiplex PCR, while the TCRdb copy is restricted to in-frame clones and leaves out a portion. This sample has around 14,000 clones, with 80% found just once. The CDR3 loop spans 14 amino acids. Germline V lookup: CDR1 SGHDT, CDR2 YYEEEE. Losses at the gene ends were 3 bases for V and 4 bases for J; bases not matched to a gene: 3. V gene TRBV5-6 combines with J gene TRBJ2-1, with 8 nucleotides matching TRBD1. This TCR came from an adult with an advanced solid tumor such as melanoma, head and neck, liver or kidney cancer. Sequences were derived from CD4+ or CD8+ T cells sorted from blood, sampled in a trial of the OX40 agonist ivuxolimab. The DNA of the CDR3 is TGTGCCAGCAGCTCCCGGGACAGGTACAATGAGCAGTTCTTC. Amino acids: CASSSRDRYNEQFF.